This T cell receptor (beta chain) appears in the sequencing data of a study of neurological immune-mediated disorders. The CDR3 covers 11 residues. The V gene lost 3 bases and the J gene lost 4 bases, with 2 bases spanning the gap. From germline, CDR1 is SGHDT and CDR2 YYEEEE. For the unsorted libraries, 2 million PBMCs stored at -80 C served as input. With 10-nucleotide random UMIs, 5'RACE was used to make the cDNA. MiXCR was run by TCRdb on the 5' RACE reads, yielding one entry per CDR3 protein. The sample shows nearly 45,000 distinct CDR3 sequences, roughly an eighth of them seen only once. The clonotype was recovered from a female donor in good health. The chain links TRBV5-6 to TRBJ2-1; no firm D call. The specimen was PBMCs. The CDR3 reads CASSSYNEQFF. The CDR3 region has the DNA TGTGCCAGCAGCTCGTACAATGAGCAGTTCTTC. The variable domain in full, completed from reference TRBV5-6 and TRBJ2-1, reads DAGVTQSPTHLIKTRGQQVTLRCSPKSGHDTVSWYQQALGQGPQFIFQYYEEEERQRGNFPDRFSGHQFPNYSSELNVNALLLGDSALYLCASSSYNEQFFGPGTRLTVL.